The 17 T cell receptor beta chains in this list originate from one sample, sequenced in a study of blood T cell repertoires in COVID-19. TCRdb's copy holds only in-frame clones and misses some; the assay was immunoSEQ multiplex PCR. The sample has about 240,000 clones, about nine tenths seen once. Sequencing was done on a sample of peripheral blood. The source is a man aged 60 to 75 who had recovered from COVID-19.

This chain joins TRBV6-5 and TRBJ1-6; no definite D call. Per the germline V gene, CDR1 is MNHEY and CDR2 is SVGAGI. The CDR3 spans 11 residues. Trimming removed 9 bases at V and 9 bases at J, with 9 bases between. This CDR3 is CASRESSPLHF. The CDR3 bases are TGTGCCAGTAGGGAGAGTTCACCCCTCCACTTT.

The chain employs TRBV5-6 and TRBJ2-3, with D tentatively TRBD2 (6 bases). The V gene lost 3 bases and the J gene lost 1 base, with 15 bases spanning the gap. This CDR3 contains 16 residues. Germline assignment: CDR1 SGHDT and CDR2 YYEEEE. The chain's CDR3 is CASSYYRVAGTDTQYF. CDR3 nucleotides: TGTGCCAGCAGCTACTACCGGGTAGCGGGCACAGATACGCAGTATTTT.

The rearrangement links TRBV18 to TRBJ2-7; 7 positions match TRBD1. Germline V gene data show CDR1 as KGHSH and CDR2 as LQKENI. Trimming at V came to 3 bases and at J to 1 base, leaving 9 bases not matched to a gene. The CDR3 is 16 amino acids. CDR3 sequence reads: CASSPIWAGGSYEQYF. The CDR3 nucleotides read TGTGCCAGCTCACCGATTTGGGCAGGGGGTTCCTACGAGCAGTACTTC.

V and J are TRBV24-1 and TRBJ2-1; TRBD1 might be the D (6 bases). The CDR3 has 12 residues. From germline, CDR1 is KGHDR and CDR2 SFDVKD. V lost 1 base, J lost 9 bases, and 6 bases lay in between. This CDR3 reads CATSDFRGEQFF. CDR3 coding DNA: TGTGCCACCAGTGATTTCAGGGGTGAGCAGTTCTTC.

This clone was observed a single time. J is TRBJ2-3 and V is TRBV5-6; a weak D match, TRBD1 (5 bases). CDR3 length equals 15 residues. Trimming stripped 0 bases from V and 3 bases from J, with 11 bases between. The germline CDR1 and CDR2 sequences are SGHDT and YYEEEE. DNA of the CDR3: TGTGCCAGCAGCTTGGGGGCAGGGCTAACAGATACGCAGTATTTT. Amino acid sequence: CASSLGAGLTDTQYF.

The genes are TRBV28 and TRBJ1-5; weak D call: TRBD1 (5 bases). V was pared by 3 bases and J by 5 bases, with 17 bases between. The CDR3 contains 16 residues. The V gene's germline CDR1 is MDHEN and CDR2 SYDVKM. In DNA, the CDR3 is TGTGCCAGCAGTTTGTTAGGGGCTAGTTTCGATCAGCCCCAGCATTTT. Translated, it gives CASSLLGASFDQPQHF. The full variable domain, with the rest looked up from reference TRBV28 and TRBJ1-5, is DVKVTQSSRYLVKRTGEKVFLECVQDMDHENMFWYRQDPGLGLRLIYFSYDVKMKEKGDIPEGYSVSREKKERFSLILESASTNQTSMYLCASSLLGASFDQPQHFGDGTRLSIL.

V usage is TRBV6-5 and J usage is TRBJ1-1; no definite D call. The length of the CDR3 is 16 residues. Germline CDR1 and CDR2: MNHEY and SVGAGI. Trimming removed 1 base from V and 5 bases from J, with 17 bases in between. CDR3 loop: CASSYFAASAWTEAFF. Here the CDR3 DNA reads TGTGCCAGCAGTTACTTCGCGGCGAGTGCGTGGACTGAAGCTTTCTTT.

The gene calls are TRBV5-1 and TRBJ2-7, with D uncertain. The CDR3 extends over 11 amino acids. V lost 4 bases and J 4 bases, leaving 6 bases between the germline ends. Germline V gene sequence: CDR1 SGHRS, CDR2 YFSETQ. The CDR3 region is CASSAGYEQYF. The CDR3 DNA reads TGCGCCAGCAGCGCCGGTTACGAGCAGTACTTC.

The chain employs TRBV30 and TRBJ1-3; D is unclear. This CDR3 is built from 12 residues. The germline gives CDR1 GTSNPN, CDR2 SVGIG (reference sequence). The V end lost 4 bases, the J end lost 3 bases, and 7 bases lay between the germline ends. For the CDR3, the DNA is TGTGCCTGGACCTCCCTTGGAAACACCATATATTTT. Protein product: CAWTSLGNTIYF.

This clone was seen only a few times. This chain joins TRBV7-9 and TRBJ1-2, with 11 bases that match TRBD1. V was clipped by 1 base and J by 4 bases; unmatched bases: 5. The CDR3 length is 16 residues. Germline assignment: CDR1 SEHNR and CDR2 FQNEAQ (reference sequence). Written as DNA, the CDR3 is TGTGCCAGCAGCTTAGGCCGGGACAGGGGGAGCTATGGCTACACCTTC. Translating gives CASSLGRDRGSYGYTF.

The CDR3 loop reads CAWSVSRSYNEQFF. The CDR3, as DNA: TGTGCCTGGAGTGTTTCGCGGTCCTACAATGAGCAGTTCTTC. The chain uses TRBV30 and TRBJ2-1; D gene ambiguous. The CDR3 runs to 14 residues. V was clipped by 0 bases and J by 1 base, with 7 bases between them. Germline values: CDR1 GTSNPN, CDR2 SVGIG (reference sequence).

The rearrangement links TRBV19 to TRBJ2-3; TRBD2 agrees at 12 bases. The CDR3 is 17 residues long. The J segment lost 3 bases and the V segment lost 3 bases, leaving 7 bases of the junction unmatched. The V gene's germline CDR1 is LNHDA and CDR2 SQIVND (reference sequence). CDR3 residues: CASSMGTSGWRTDTQYF. The CDR3 DNA is TGTGCCAGTAGTATGGGGACTAGCGGGTGGCGAACAGATACGCAGTATTTT.

The DNA of the CDR3 is TGTGCCAGTAGTATAGATCTCGGTATAGAGACCCAGTACTTC. Amino acid sequence: CASSIDLGIETQYF. The J gene is TRBJ2-5, the V gene TRBV19; D not resolved. Trimming pared 0 bases from V and 4 bases from J, leaving 9 bases between. CDR3 length: 14 residues. Germline loops: CDR1 LNHDA, CDR2 SQIVND (reference sequence). Full variable domain (outside the CDR3, taken from reference TRBV19 and TRBJ2-5): DGGITQSPKYLFRKEGQNVTLSCEQNLNHDAMYWYRQDPGQGLRLIYYSQIVNDFQKGDIAEGYSVSREKKESFPLTVTSAQKNPTAFYLCASSIDLGIETQYFGPGTRLLVL.

This chain uses TRBV5-1 with TRBJ1-5; D may be TRBD1 (6 bases). Trimming removed 4 bases from V and 2 bases from J, with 13 bases in between. This CDR3 region has 15 residues. Germline lookup yields CDR1 SGHRS and CDR2 YFSETQ. CDR3 residues: CASSRDTGGNQPQHF. CDR3 nucleotide sequence: TGCGCCAGCAGCAGGGACACTGGGGGCAATCAGCCCCAGCATTTT.

This chain joins TRBV2 and TRBJ2-5, with TRBD1 matching over 7 bases. Per the germline V gene, CDR1 is SNHLY and CDR2 is FYNNEI. V gave up 6 bases and J gave up 2 bases; unmatched junction bases: 6. The CDR3 extends over 14 amino acids. CDR3 in DNA: TGTGCCAGCAGGCTCGGGACAGCACAAGAGACCCAGTACTTC. Amino acids: CASRLGTAQETQYF.

This chain joins TRBV24-1 and TRBJ2-3; D possibly corresponds to TRBD2 (6 bases). V lost 12 bases and J 0 bases, leaving 15 bases between the germline ends. The germline CDR1 and CDR2 sequences are KGHDR and SFDVKD. The CDR3 has 14 amino acids. CDR3 residues: CASVGAGSTDTQYF. The CDR3 DNA follows: TGTGCCTCCGTCGGGGCGGGGAGCACAGATACGCAGTATTTT.

The chain uses TRBV6-5 and TRBJ2-3; weak D call: TRBD2 (6 bases). The germline V gene encodes CDR1 MNHEY and CDR2 SVGAGI. The CDR3 spans 14 residues. Trimming stripped 6 bases from V and 5 bases from J, with 15 bases between. CDR3 sequence (DNA): TGTGCCAGCAGCCTCTCACGGGGGAGAGATACGCAGTATTTT. It translates to CASSLSRGRDTQYF.